This note documents a single T cell receptor (beta chain) sequence. Its antigen is currently not known. One base away there is no much larger clone; base qualities are not given. The library was produced with the immunoSEQ multiplex PCR assay. Drawn from immuneACCESS, this table holds only the in-frame rearrangements with V and J called that TCRdb kept. Clones are partly lost; checked studies trace under half to an unresolved V gene and leave the rest unexplained. Within this sample are about 6,200 clones, with 83% of them counted one time only. 6.2% of the sample is taken by the ten largest. Because repertoires were sampled repeatedly during chemoradiotherapy, clonal expansion in the tumor microenvironment could be followed. The data stem from a study of chemoradiotherapy in HPV16-positive cancers (dated by TCRdb to between 2022 and 2023). Looking at the study overall: Candidate HPV-specific T-cell clones and common TCR motifs were defined through functional T-cell assays on cells from two HPV16-positive patients. The study asked whether T-cell immunity to the HPV oncoproteins E6 and E7 changes during chemoradiotherapy and whether this immunity affects survival. Next, the candidate HPV-specific TCRs and motifs were followed in TCR repertoires from about 90 patients with HPV-related cancers. General study outcomes and caveats: In HPV16-positive patients, expansion of HPV-responsive T cells during chemoradiotherapy was associated with improved recurrence-free survival. The survival association was reported for HPV16-positive patients, and the functional definition of HPV-specific T cells was derived from only a couple of HPV16-positive patients. Expansion of candidate HPV-specific clones and E7-related TCR motifs was observed in the tumor microenvironment during treatment, whereas no such expansion was observed for non-HPV-specific T cells.

Sequenced here: tumor tissue, sampled from a patient who underwent chemoradiotherapy. This clonotype was sampled from a human donor with HPV-associated anogenital cancer.

At the DNA level, the sequence is TGTGCCAGCAGCGTAGGGTCTGGTTCGGGACAAGAGACCCAGTACTTC. It specifies CASSVGSGSGQETQYF. The rearranged segments are TRBV9 and TRBJ2-5, with a weak D call of TRBD2 (5 bases match). The germline V gene yields SGDLS for CDR1 and YYNGEE for CDR2. The CDR3 runs 16 amino acids, cysteine and phenylalanine included. The CDR3 DNA has 48 bases and is translated from base 1. A distance of 14 bases separates the germline ends of V and J, which lose 0 bases and 2 bases respectively.